A single sample gave rise to the 30 T cell receptor beta chains below, sequenced in a study of T cells in localized non-small cell lung cancer. Generated by immunoSEQ multiplex PCR, the TCRdb table keeps only in-frame clones and is missing some. The table has tens of thousands of clones, around 80% seen once. The specimen was peripheral blood, collected before any cancer treatment. The source of these receptors is a male donor older than 55 with stage II squamous cell lung carcinoma.

The chain employs TRBV5-6 and TRBJ1-3; a possible D gene is TRBD1 (5 bases). Germline V gene data show CDR1 as SGHDT and CDR2 as YYEEEE. V was trimmed by 3 bases and J by 0 bases, leaving 10 bases between them. The CDR3 is 15 residues long. The CDR3 loop reads CASSWGRGSGNTIYF. The CDR3 DNA is TGTGCCAGCAGCTGGGGAAGGGGCTCTGGAAACACCATATATTTT.

V usage is TRBV5-6 and J usage is TRBJ1-2, with D maybe TRBD1 (5 bases). The CDR3 runs 18 residues. Trimming removed 3 bases at V and 0 bases at J, with 21 bases between. From germline, CDR1 is SGHDT and CDR2 YYEEEE. The CDR3 DNA sequence: TGTGCCAGCAGCTCCCCAAGGTGGGGGATCGCATCTAACTATGGCTACACCTTC. It specifies CASSSPRWGIASNYGYTF. Full variable domain (remainder filled in from reference TRBV5-6 and TRBJ1-2): DAGVTQSPTHLIKTRGQQVTLRCSPKSGHDTVSWYQQALGQGPQFIFQYYEEEERQRGNFPDRFSGHQFPNYSSELNVNALLLGDSALYLCASSSPRWGIASNYGYTFGSGTRLTVV.

This clone was recorded only once. The chain employs TRBV11-1 and TRBJ2-2; D is uncertain. The CDR3 totals 15 residues. Per germline, CDR1 SGHAT and CDR2 FQDESV (reference sequence). The ends were cut back, 6 bases at V and 5 bases at J, with 16 bases in the middle. The CDR3 DNA is TGTGCCAGCAGGGACCAACCAGATATTACCGGGGAGCTGTTTTTT. It yields the protein CASRDQPDITGELFF.

This clone showed up just a few times. The gene calls are TRBV15 and TRBJ1-6; no firm D call. The V end lost 4 bases, the J end lost 7 bases, and 14 bases lay between the germline ends. CDR1 LNHNV and CDR2 YYDKDF come from the germline V gene (reference sequence). The CDR3 length is 15 residues. CDR3 in DNA: TGTGCCACCAGCATCAGGAACCTACCGAATTCACCCCTCCACTTT. This translates into CATSIRNLPNSPLHF.

This clone occurred once. The genes are TRBV6-5 and TRBJ2-5; D unclear. Germline V CDR1 and CDR2: MNHEY, SVGAGI. V was clipped by 6 bases and J by 1 base, with 12 bases between them. CDR3 size: 14 residues. CDR3 DNA sequence: TGTGCCAGCAGCCTCAGGCAGATCCAAGAGACCCAGTACTTC. This encodes CASSLRQIQETQYF.

The V and J genes are TRBV29-1 and TRBJ2-7, with 8 bases aligning to TRBD1. From germline, CDR1 is SQVTM and CDR2 ANQGSEA. The CDR3 is made up of 14 amino acids. J lost 5 bases, V lost 5 bases, and 11 bases had no gene match. CDR3 nucleotides: TGCAGCGTTTTAACCCAGGGGGCTCTACACGAGCAGTACTTC. Protein: CSVLTQGALHEQYF.

The rearrangement joins TRBV5-1 to TRBJ1-2; 12 bases line up with TRBD1. CDR1 is SGHRS, CDR2 YFSETQ, per germline. V gave up 4 bases and J gave up 4 bases; unmatched junction bases: 8. The CDR3 runs 16 residues. This CDR3 reads CASSASGQGALYGYTF. CDR3 DNA sequence: TGCGCCAGCAGCGCATCGGGACAGGGGGCTCTCTATGGCTACACCTTC.

The V gene is TRBV11-2, the J gene TRBJ2-7, with 9 bases matching TRBD1. V dropped 3 bases and J dropped 7; count of bases not matched to a gene: 4. Germline CDR1 is SGHAT and CDR2 is FQNNGV. This CDR3 comprises 13 residues. CDR3 in DNA: TGTGCCAGCAGCTTGGGGACAGGGACGGAGCAGTACTTC. Its translation is CASSLGTGTEQYF.

The rearrangement joins TRBV2 to TRBJ2-1, with TRBD2 matching 14 bases. V shed 5 bases and J 9 bases; nucleotides not matched to a gene: 6. The CDR3 extends over 15 amino acids. The V gene's germline CDR1 is SNHLY and CDR2 FYNNEI. The CDR3: CASSPGTSGRGEQFF. The CDR3 coding sequence is TGTGCCAGCAGTCCCGGGACTAGCGGGAGAGGTGAGCAGTTCTTC.

This clone was found a few times. The rearrangement links TRBV2 to TRBJ2-7, with D perhaps matching TRBD2 (5 bases). Looked up from germline, CDR1 is SNHLY and CDR2 is FYNNEI. V gave up 6 bases and J gave up 2 bases, with 8 bases separating them. The CDR3 totals 12 residues. The CDR3 bases are TGTGCCAGCAGGGGCGGGCCCTACGAGCAGTACTTC. Protein: CASRGGPYEQYF.

The chain couples TRBV19 to TRBJ2-6; 10 bases map to TRBD2. With V trimmed by 5 bases and J by 8 bases, 3 bases remained unmatched. This CDR3 spans 14 amino acids. Per germline, CDR1 LNHDA and CDR2 SQIVND (reference sequence). This CDR3 is CASSGSGRSNVLTF. The CDR3 nucleotides are TGTGCCAGTAGTGGTAGCGGGAGGTCCAACGTCCTGACTTTC.

V usage is TRBV27 and J usage is TRBJ2-5, with TRBD2 as a possible D gene (6 bases). V dropped 6 bases and J dropped 2 bases, with 16 bases sitting between them. There are 15 residues in the CDR3. Germline V lookup: CDR1 MNHEY, CDR2 SMNVEV (reference sequence). CDR3 sequence reads: CASSLGKGRQETQYF. In DNA form, the CDR3 reads TGTGCCAGCAGCTTAGGTAAAGGGAGGCAAGAGACCCAGTACTTC.

This rearrangement joins TRBV27 to TRBJ1-1; D is undetermined. The germline V gene encodes CDR1 MNHEY and CDR2 SMNVEV (reference sequence). This CDR3 region has 14 residues. Between the trimmed V and J ends, which lost 4 bases and 0 bases, there was a span of 9 bases. The CDR3 DNA sequence: TGTGCCAGCAGTTCCAACATCATGAACACTGAAGCTTTCTTT. Protein: CASSSNIMNTEAFF.

The V call is TRBV14, the J call TRBJ1-2; possibly TRBD1 for D (5 bases). V lost 2 bases and J lost 7, with 11 bases in between. CDR3 length equals 13 residues. From germline, CDR1 is SGHDN and CDR2 FVKESK. The CDR3 DNA is TGTGCCAGCAGCCAAACTTCAGGGTTTGGCTACACCTTC. Its protein is CASSQTSGFGYTF.

The chain recombines TRBV2 with TRBJ1-1; D not certain. CDR3 length equals 10 residues. Germline V gene lookup returns CDR1 SNHLY and CDR2 FYNNEI. V lost 8 bases and J lost 3, with 4 bases in between. The CDR3 here is CASGHTEAFF. CDR3 coding DNA: TGTGCCAGCGGGCACACTGAAGCTTTCTTT.

This clone was recorded once. CDR3 nucleotides: TGTGCCAGCAGCCTGGGACAGGGGTACACAGATACGCAGTATTTT. This encodes CASSLGQGYTDTQYF. This chain uses TRBV7-6 with TRBJ2-3, with 10 bases identical to TRBD1. With 5 bases clipped from V and 2 bases from J, the junction kept 4 bases outside the gene matches. CDR1 and CDR2 from the germline V gene are SGHVS and FNYEAQ. CDR3 length equals 15 residues.

The chain joins TRBV12-5 to TRBJ2-1; the D gene is possibly TRBD2 (6 bases). The V gene lost 4 bases and the J gene lost 5 bases, with 12 bases spanning the gap. This CDR3 contains 14 residues. Looked up from germline, CDR1 is LGHNT and CDR2 is FRNRAP. CDR3 residues: CASGSGVRDNEQFF. DNA for the CDR3: TGTGCTAGTGGTTCGGGAGTGCGGGACAATGAGCAGTTCTTC.

The chain combines TRBV6-1 with TRBJ1-2; weak D call: TRBD1 (6 bases). The CDR3 length is 12 residues. V was clipped by 6 bases and J by 6 bases, with 11 bases between them. In germline, CDR1 is MNHNS, CDR2 SASEGT. CDR3 coding DNA: TGTGCCAGCAGGCACAGGGACCATGGCTACACCTTC. Translating it yields CASRHRDHGYTF.

The J gene is TRBJ2-7, the V gene TRBV5-4; D unresolved. CDR3 size: 14 residues. Trimming shortened V by 0 bases and J by 2 bases, and 9 bases separated the two germline ends. Germline CDR1 and CDR2: SGHNT and YYREEE (reference sequence). The CDR3 sequence is CASSLVGSAYEQYF. The CDR3 bases are TGTGCCAGCAGCTTGGTGGGAAGCGCCTACGAGCAGTACTTC. The variable domain in full, completed from reference TRBV5-4 and TRBJ2-7, reads ETGVTQSPTHLIKTRGQQVTLRCSSQSGHNTVSWYQQALGQGPQFIFQYYREEENGRGNFPPRFSGLQFPNYSSELNVNALELDDSALYLCASSLVGSAYEQYFGPGTRLTVT.

The chain joins TRBV19 to TRBJ2-2, with 7 bases identical to TRBD1. Unmatched junction bases numbered 7, after V lost 5 bases and J lost 7 bases. There are 14 residues in the CDR3. The germline CDR1 and CDR2 sequences are LNHDA and SQIVND (reference sequence). This CDR3 reads CASSLTGPGGELFF. In DNA form, the CDR3 reads TGTGCCAGTAGTTTGACAGGGCCTGGCGGGGAGCTGTTTTTT.

The chain carries TRBV6-5 and TRBJ2-1; 9 bases fit TRBD2. The CDR3 is 13 amino acids. The V gene's germline CDR1 is MNHEY and CDR2 SVGAGI. After removal of 7 bases from V and 9 bases from J, the junction contained 7 bases not matched to a gene. DNA for the CDR3: TGTGCCAGCATTCAAGCGGGAGGCGGTGAGCAGTTCTTC. Residues: CASIQAGGGEQFF.

The rearrangement joins TRBV29-1 to TRBJ2-1; TRBD1 matches 9 bases. In germline, CDR1 is SQVTM, CDR2 ANQGSEA. V shed 8 bases and J 4 bases; nucleotides not matched to a gene: 6. This CDR3 spans 13 amino acids. The CDR3 DNA sequence: TGCAGCTCCCTGACAGGGGGGTACAATGAGCAGTTCTTC. This translates into CSSLTGGYNEQFF.

The chain combines TRBV21-1 with TRBJ1-2. TRBV21-1 represents a pseudogene. The CDR3 spans 14 residues. CDR3 sequence reads: CASRSGTEFYGYTF. CDR3 DNA sequence: TGTGCCAGCAGATCCGGGACGGAATTCTATGGCTACACCTTC.

The chain employs TRBV11-2 and TRBJ2-7, with TRBD2 as a possible D gene (5 bases). The CDR3 sequence is 16 residues long. The germline V gene has CDR1 SGHAT and CDR2 FQNNGV. The V end was cut by 3 bases, the J end by 2 bases, with 17 bases between. This chain's CDR3 is CASSFLGSGWTYEQYF. The CDR3 DNA is TGTGCCAGCAGCTTCCTGGGGAGCGGTTGGACCTACGAGCAGTACTTC.

The V call is TRBV10-2, the J call TRBJ1-1, with D possibly being TRBD1 (5 bases). The CDR3 has 11 residues. Trimming cost V 5 bases and J 6 bases, with 7 bases left between them. Germline loops: CDR1 WSHSY, CDR2 SAAADI. CDR3 coding DNA: TGCGCCAGCAGTTACAGGTCTGAAGCTTTCTTT. Translation: CASSYRSEAFF.

V is TRBV6-1 and J is TRBJ2-7; 7 nucleotides line up with TRBD1. V shed 7 bases, J shed 4 bases, and the junction held 10 bases outside the gene matches. Germline V gene data show CDR1 as MNHNS and CDR2 as SASEGT. The CDR3 covers 14 residues. CDR3 amino acids: CASTLQTGFYEQYF. The CDR3 region has the DNA TGTGCCAGCACTCTACAGACAGGGTTTTACGAGCAGTACTTC.

The chain employs TRBV6-6 and TRBJ2-1; the D is unclear. This CDR3 comprises 13 residues. In germline, CDR1 is MNHNY, CDR2 SVGAGI (reference sequence). The ends were cut back, 0 bases at V and 9 bases at J, with 9 bases in the middle. CDR3 nucleotide sequence: TGTGCCAGCAGTTACTCGATAGTCGGTGAGCAGTTCTTC. This translates into CASSYSIVGEQFF.

The DNA for the CDR3 is TGTGCCAGCAGTGACCGGGACCGGAACACTGAAGCTTTCTTT. Translating it yields CASSDRDRNTEAFF. This sequence joins TRBV6-1 and TRBJ1-1, with TRBD1 as a possible D gene (5 bases). V was cut by 3 bases and J by 1 base, with 9 bases left in between. The CDR3 runs to 14 residues. Germline V gene sequence: CDR1 MNHNS, CDR2 SASEGT.

This clone turned up a few times. The chain uses TRBV5-1 and TRBJ1-1, with 8 positions matching TRBD1. The CDR3 spans 16 residues. Trimming at V came to 4 bases and at J to 1 base, leaving 9 bases not matched to a gene. CDR1 is SGHRS, CDR2 YFSETQ, per germline. The CDR3 DNA follows: TGCGCCAGCAGCCCAGCCCCAGGGGGCCCGAACACTGAAGCTTTCTTT. Translating it yields CASSPAPGGPNTEAFF.

The V gene is TRBV15, the J gene TRBJ1-5; D is perhaps TRBD1 (5 bases). The V and J ends lost 7 bases and 4 bases respectively, with 11 bases between them. Germline lookup yields CDR1 LNHNV and CDR2 YYDKDF (reference sequence). The CDR3 runs to 13 residues. The CDR3 here is CATTPQGNQPQHF. CDR3 DNA: TGTGCCACCACCCCCCAGGGTAATCAGCCCCAGCATTTT.